This TCR beta chain comes out of a study of technical replicates of blood from a handful of donors. Profiling relied on immunoSEQ multiplex PCR, and the TCRdb table lists in-frame clones only, not all of them. The sample holds some 80,000 clones, roughly 95% seen once. V shed 6 bases, J shed 15 bases, and the junction held 6 bases outside the gene matches. The CDR3 length is 11 residues. Germline loops: CDR1 KGHSH, CDR2 LQKENI. This chain uses TRBV18 with TRBJ2-1, with TRBD2 matching over 9 bases. The specimen was T cells isolated from PBMCs. The origin of this receptor is a human donor in good health. The CDR3 DNA follows: TGTGCCAGCTCTCCCGGGACTAGCATGTTCTTC. It is translated as CASSPGTSMFF.